These T cell receptor beta chains were read from a single sample in a study of blood T cell repertoires in COVID-19. Clones were sequenced by immunoSEQ multiplex PCR, and TCRdb holds only the in-frame ones, with some missing. The sample consists of some 220,000 clones, over 80% of them appearing once. The sequenced sample consisted of peripheral blood. These receptors all stem from a woman aged 55-70 years with active or convalescent COVID-19. CDR3s include the opening cysteine and the closing phenylalanine or tryptophan. A D gene is named only where the DNA matches it firmly. Expanded clones are given a class, and other clones once, few, many or no size at all.

d_gene,len,j_gene,abundance,v_gene,CDR3aa,CDR3nt
TRBD1,14,TRBJ2-1,NA,TRBV6-5,CASRHRDRGREQFF,TGTGCCAGCAGGCACCGGGACAGGGGGCGTGAGCAGTTCTTC
NA,14,TRBJ1-1,NA,TRBV27,CASSSGNRVAEAFF,TGTGCCAGCAGTTCCGGCAACAGGGTGGCTGAAGCTTTCTTT
NA,16,TRBJ1-2,NA,TRBV28,CASSSHLQGRDYGYTF,TGTGCCAGCAGCTCCCACCTCCAGGGTAGGGACTATGGCTACACCTTC
NA,13,TRBJ1-1,NA,TRBV19,CASGHGPGQEAFF,TGTGCCAGTGGCCATGGCCCAGGACAGGAAGCTTTCTTT
TRBD1,14,TRBJ2-7,NA,TRBV5-1,CASSPGQNFYEQYF,TGCGCCAGCAGTCCGGGACAGAACTTCTACGAGCAGTACTTC
NA,16,TRBJ1-3,NA,TRBV2,CASSERRGSTGNTIYF,TGTGCCAGCAGTGAACGGCGGGGATCCACTGGAAACACCATATATTTT
TRBD1,14,TRBJ2-2,NA,TRBV2,CASTQDRVSGELFF,TGTGCCAGCACTCAAGACAGGGTGAGCGGGGAGCTGTTTTTT
TRBD1,20,TRBJ2-7,NA,TRBV10-2,CASSSRRQGAGGSRSYEQYF,TGCGCCAGCAGTTCCCGCCGACAGGGGGCGGGGGGTAGCAGATCCTACGAGCAGTACTTC
TRBD1,15,TRBJ2-2,NA,TRBV4-2,CASSHGTAVTGELFF,TGTGCCAGCAGCCATGGGACAGCGGTGACCGGGGAGCTGTTTTTT
TRBD1,15,TRBJ2-7,NA,TRBV27,CASSSTTGGSYEQYF,TGTGCCAGCAGTTCCACGACAGGGGGGAGCTACGAGCAGTACTTC
NA,14,TRBJ1-1,NA,TRBV7-6,CASSFEETNTEAFF,TGTGCCAGCAGCTTCGAGGAAACGAACACTGAAGCTTTCTTT
TRBD1,16,TRBJ1-2,NA,TRBV6-1,CASSDHGTGGRYGYTF,TGTGCCAGCAGTGACCACGGGACAGGGGGGAGGTATGGCTACACCTTC
TRBD1,14,TRBJ2-7,once,TRBV4-1,CASSYTGQSYEQYF,TGCGCCAGCAGTTACACGGGACAGTCCTACGAGCAGTACTTC
NA,14,TRBJ2-3,NA,TRBV3-1/TRBV3-2,CASSQGLGEDTQYF,TGTGCCAGCAGCCAAGGACTAGGAGAGGATACGCAGTATTTT
NA,15,TRBJ1-2,NA,TRBV19,CASSERQFPNYGYTF,TGTGCCAGTAGCGAACGACAGTTCCCAAACTATGGCTACACCTTC
NA,15,TRBJ1-3,NA,TRBV2,CASSEAVLSGNTIYF,TGTGCCAGCAGTGAAGCGGTACTCTCTGGAAACACCATATATTTT
TRBD2,13,TRBJ2-3,NA,TRBV5-6,CASSIAGGGTQYF,TGTGCCAGCAGCATAGCGGGAGGGGGTACGCAGTATTTT
NA,13,TRBJ1-6,NA,TRBV12-3/TRBV12-4,CASSLNGNSPLHF,TGTGCCAGCAGTTTAAACGGGAACTCACCCCTCCACTTT
NA,15,TRBJ2-7,NA,TRBV11-2,CASRPAWDTSYEQYF,TGTGCCAGCAGGCCAGCCTGGGACACCTCCTACGAGCAGTACTTC
TRBD1,13,TRBJ2-1,NA,TRBV4-1,CASSQGQYNEQFF,TGCGCCAGCAGCCAGGGACAGTACAATGAGCAGTTCTTC
NA,17,TRBJ2-2,NA,TRBV3-1/TRBV3-2,CASSQQNVLASTGELFF,TGTGCCAGCAGCCAACAGAACGTGCTAGCGAGCACCGGGGAGCTGTTTTTT
NA,17,TRBJ2-3,NA,TRBV11-3,CASSHRPLSTRPDTQYF,TGTGCCAGCAGCCACCGACCCCTTTCTACCAGGCCAGATACGCAGTATTTT
NA,15,TRBJ2-7,few,TRBV6-2/TRBV6-3,CASSYSERSVHEQYF,TGTGCCAGCAGTTACTCGGAGAGGTCGGTACACGAGCAGTACTTC
NA,12,TRBJ2-1,NA,TRBV10-2,CASRGQFNEQFF,TGCGCCAGCCGTGGACAGTTCAATGAGCAGTTCTTC
NA,12,TRBJ1-6,NA,TRBV11-3,CAVSSGNSPLHF,TGTGCTGTGAGCTCTGGTAATTCACCCCTCCACTTT
TRBD1,15,TRBJ2-2,NA,TRBV19,CASRRQGSNTGELFF,TGTGCCAGTAGACGACAGGGTAGTAACACCGGGGAGCTGTTTTTT
NA,13,TRBJ1-4,NA,TRBV12-3/TRBV12-4,CASSSQLGEKLFF,TGTGCCAGCAGTTCCCAACTCGGGGAAAAACTGTTTTTT